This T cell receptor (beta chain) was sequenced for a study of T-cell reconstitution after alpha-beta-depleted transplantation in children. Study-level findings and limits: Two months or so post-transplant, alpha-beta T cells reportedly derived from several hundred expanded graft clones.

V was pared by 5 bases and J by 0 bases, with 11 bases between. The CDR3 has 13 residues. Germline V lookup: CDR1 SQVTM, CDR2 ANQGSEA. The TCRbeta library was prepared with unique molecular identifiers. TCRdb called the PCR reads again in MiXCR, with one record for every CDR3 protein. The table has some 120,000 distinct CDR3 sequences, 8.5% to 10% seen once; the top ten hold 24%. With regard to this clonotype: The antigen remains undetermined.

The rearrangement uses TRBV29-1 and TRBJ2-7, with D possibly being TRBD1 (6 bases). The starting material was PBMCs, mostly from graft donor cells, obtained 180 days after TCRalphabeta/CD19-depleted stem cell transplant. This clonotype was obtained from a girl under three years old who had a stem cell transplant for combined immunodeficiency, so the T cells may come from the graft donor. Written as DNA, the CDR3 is TGCAGCGTTCTAGAGACAGGCTCCTACGAGCAGTACTTC. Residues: CSVLETGSYEQYF.